Included here is one T cell receptor beta chain sequence, with context. The data were taken from a study of blood T cell repertoires in COVID-19. CDR3 length equals 15 residues. Trimming pared 1 base from V and 0 bases from J, leaving 12 bases between. CDR1 is GTSNPN and CDR2 is SVGIG in the germline V gene (reference sequence). Study members were between roughly 18 and 100 years old and lived in fewer than 30 US regions. Donors of Cohort 3 who recovered were those that had two negative PCRs, clearance, or symptom resolution. In the original workflow: Estimates of nucleated cell counts were drawn from the amplification of reference gene primers. Assay: immunoSEQ multiplex PCR; the TCRdb copy retains only in-frame clones and omits some. V, J and clone size are those of that table, while D and trimming were read from the DNA. The data contain 180,000 or so clones, over 75% of them singletons.

The genes are TRBV30 and TRBJ2-5; D perhaps matches TRBD1 (5 bases). Sequencing was performed on PBMCs or T cells enriched from blood (not recorded which). This sequence was found in a middle-aged man who had recovered from COVID-19. CDR3: CAWSAPGRDQETQYF. CDR3 coding DNA: TGTGCCTGGAGTGCCCCCGGCAGGGACCAAGAGACCCAGTACTTC.